A few counts support the clone carrying this T cell receptor beta chain. TCRdb redid the calling of the RT-PCR reads with MiXCR, one entry per CDR3 protein. The table includes fewer than 200,000 distinct CDR3 sequences, approximately 30% detected once. The sample is drawn from a study of patients and donors after allogeneic stem cell transplantation. J lost 5 bases, V lost 3 bases, and 8 bases had no gene match. This CDR3 contains 15 residues. Germline assignment: CDR1 MNHEY and CDR2 SVGAGI. The source is a human donor who was either an allogeneic HSCT recipient or a stem cell or donor lymphocyte infusion donor (not recorded which). It is not recorded whose cells these are; they may come from a transplant donor. Sequenced sample: blood, either unsorted or a sorted T cell fraction (not recorded which). The V and J genes are TRBV6-5 and TRBJ2-3; 7 bases agree with TRBD1. Here the CDR3 reads CASSYRRQGRDTQYF. For the CDR3, the DNA is TGTGCCAGCAGTTATCGGAGACAGGGTAGAGATACGCAGTATTTT.